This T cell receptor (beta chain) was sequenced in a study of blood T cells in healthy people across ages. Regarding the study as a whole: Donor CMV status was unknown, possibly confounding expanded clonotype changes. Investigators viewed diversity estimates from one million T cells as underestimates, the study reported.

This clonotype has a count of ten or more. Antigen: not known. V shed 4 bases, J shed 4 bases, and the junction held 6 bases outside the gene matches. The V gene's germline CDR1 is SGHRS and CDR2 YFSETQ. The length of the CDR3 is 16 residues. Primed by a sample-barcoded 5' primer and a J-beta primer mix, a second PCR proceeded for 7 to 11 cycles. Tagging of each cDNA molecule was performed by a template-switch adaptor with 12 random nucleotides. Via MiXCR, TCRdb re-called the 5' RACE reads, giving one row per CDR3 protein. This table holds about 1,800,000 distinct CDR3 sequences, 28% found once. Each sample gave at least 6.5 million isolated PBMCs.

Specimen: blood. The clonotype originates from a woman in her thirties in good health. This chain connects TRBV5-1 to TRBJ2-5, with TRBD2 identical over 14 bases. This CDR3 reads CASSTGTSGGGETQYF. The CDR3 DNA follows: TGCGCCAGCAGCACTGGGACTAGCGGGGGAGGAGAGACCCAGTACTTC.